This T cell receptor beta chain is from a study of blood T cell repertoires in COVID-19. The germline V and J ends were trimmed by 5 bases and 5 bases, with 13 bases remaining between them. Germline V gene data show CDR1 as SGHNT and CDR2 as YYREEE (reference sequence). The CDR3 is 13 amino acids. Method: immunoSEQ multiplex PCR; TCRdb's copy keeps in-frame clones and lacks some. The table records about 190,000 clones, around 83% of them present only once. This receptor was obtained from a woman in her 40s with acute or convalescent COVID-19. V usage is TRBV5-4 and J usage is TRBJ1-1; TRBD1 might be the D (5 bases). What was sequenced was peripheral blood. CDR3 bases: TGTGCCAGCAGGGAGGGGATTATGACTGAAGCTTTCTTT. Translating gives CASREGIMTEAFF.